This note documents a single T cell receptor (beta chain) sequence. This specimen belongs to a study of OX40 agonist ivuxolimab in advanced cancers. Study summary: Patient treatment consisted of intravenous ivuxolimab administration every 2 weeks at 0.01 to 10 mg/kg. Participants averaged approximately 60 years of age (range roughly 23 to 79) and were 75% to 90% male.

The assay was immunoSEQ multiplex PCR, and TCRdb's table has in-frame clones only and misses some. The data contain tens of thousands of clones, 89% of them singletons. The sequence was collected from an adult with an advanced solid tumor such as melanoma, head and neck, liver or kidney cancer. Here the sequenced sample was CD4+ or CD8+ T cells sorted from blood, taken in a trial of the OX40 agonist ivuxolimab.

The CDR3 DNA reads as TGTGCCAGCACAGGGCTGACCGGGGAGCTGTTTTTT. This encodes CASTGLTGELFF. The rearrangement joins TRBV6-1 to TRBJ2-2; D is possibly TRBD1 (5 bases). V dropped 7 bases and J dropped 5 bases, with 8 bases sitting between them. CDR1 MNHNS and CDR2 SASEGT come from the germline V gene. The CDR3 runs to 12 residues.